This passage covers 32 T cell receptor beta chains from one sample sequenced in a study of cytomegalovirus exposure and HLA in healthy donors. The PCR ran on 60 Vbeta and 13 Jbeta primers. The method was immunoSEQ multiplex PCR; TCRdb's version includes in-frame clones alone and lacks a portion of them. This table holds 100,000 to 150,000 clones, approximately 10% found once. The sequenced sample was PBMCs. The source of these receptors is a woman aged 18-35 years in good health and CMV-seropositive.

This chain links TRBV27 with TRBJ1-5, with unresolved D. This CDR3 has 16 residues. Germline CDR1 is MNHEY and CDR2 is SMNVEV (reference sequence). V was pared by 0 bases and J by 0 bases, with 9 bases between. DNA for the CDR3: TGTGCCAGCAGTTTATCCTGGCGGAATAGCAATCAGCCCCAGCATTTT. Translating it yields CASSLSWRNSNQPQHF.

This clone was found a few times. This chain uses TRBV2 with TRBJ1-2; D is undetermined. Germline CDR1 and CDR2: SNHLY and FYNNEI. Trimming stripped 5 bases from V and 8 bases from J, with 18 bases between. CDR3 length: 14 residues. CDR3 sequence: CASSPSRILSGYTF. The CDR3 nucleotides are TGTGCCAGCAGTCCTTCCAGGATCTTGTCCGGCTACACCTTC.

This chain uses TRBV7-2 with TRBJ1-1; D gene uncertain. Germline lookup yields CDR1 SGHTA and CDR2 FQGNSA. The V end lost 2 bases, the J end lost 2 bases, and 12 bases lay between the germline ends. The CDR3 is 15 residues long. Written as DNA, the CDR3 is TGTGCCAGCAGCTTACGGGGAGTAGTAAACACTGAAGCTTTCTTT. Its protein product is CASSLRGVVNTEAFF.

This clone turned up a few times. CDR3 sequence (DNA): TGCAGCGCCTGGACAGGGAAGGTCAACGAGCAGTACTTC. Translating it yields CSAWTGKVNEQYF. The V call is TRBV29-1, the J call TRBJ2-7; 8 bases align to TRBD1. The CDR3 spans 13 residues. CDR1 and CDR2 (germline): SQVTM, ANQGSEA. The ends lost 7 bases at V and 5 bases at J; junction bases unmatched: 10.

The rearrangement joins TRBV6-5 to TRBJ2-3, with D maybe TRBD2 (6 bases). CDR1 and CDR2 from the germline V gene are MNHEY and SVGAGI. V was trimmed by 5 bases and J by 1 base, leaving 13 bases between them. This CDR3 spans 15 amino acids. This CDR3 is CASSARLVGTDTQYF. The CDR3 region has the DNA TGTGCCAGCAGTGCGAGACTAGTGGGCACAGATACGCAGTATTTT.

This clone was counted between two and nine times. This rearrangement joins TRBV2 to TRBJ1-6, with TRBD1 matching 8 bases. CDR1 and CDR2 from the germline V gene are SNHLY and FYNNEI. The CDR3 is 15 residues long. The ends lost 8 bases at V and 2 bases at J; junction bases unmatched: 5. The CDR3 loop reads CASGQGVTYNSPLHF. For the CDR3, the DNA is TGTGCCAGCGGACAGGGTGTAACCTATAATTCACCCCTCCACTTT.

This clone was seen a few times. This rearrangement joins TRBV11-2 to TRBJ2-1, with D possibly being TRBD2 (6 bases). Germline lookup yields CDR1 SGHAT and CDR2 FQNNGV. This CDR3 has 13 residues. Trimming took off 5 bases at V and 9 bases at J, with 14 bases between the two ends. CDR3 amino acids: CASSHLASVEQFF. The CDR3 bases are TGTGCCAGCAGCCATCTAGCGTCCGTTGAGCAGTTCTTC.

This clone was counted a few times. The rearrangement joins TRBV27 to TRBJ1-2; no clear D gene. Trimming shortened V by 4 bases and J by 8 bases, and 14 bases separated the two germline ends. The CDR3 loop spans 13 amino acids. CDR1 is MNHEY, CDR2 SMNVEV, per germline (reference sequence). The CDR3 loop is CASSWAGREGYTF. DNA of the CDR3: TGTGCCAGCAGTTGGGCCGGGAGAGAGGGCTACACCTTC.

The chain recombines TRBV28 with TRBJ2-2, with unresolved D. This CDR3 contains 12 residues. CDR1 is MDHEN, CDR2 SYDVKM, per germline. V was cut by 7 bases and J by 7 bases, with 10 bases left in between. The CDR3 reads CASKYEYGELFF. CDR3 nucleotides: TGTGCCAGCAAATACGAGTACGGGGAGCTGTTTTTT. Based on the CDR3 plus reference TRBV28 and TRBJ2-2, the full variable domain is DVKVTQSSRYLVKRTGEKVFLECVQDMDHENMFWYRQDPGLGLRLIYFSYDVKMKEKGDIPEGYSVSREKKERFSLILESASTNQTSMYLCASKYEYGELFFGEGSRLTVL.

The CDR3 nucleotides read TGTGCCAGCAGCTCGACTAGCGGGAGGCAAGAGACCCAGTACTTC. Its protein product is CASSSTSGRQETQYF. V gene TRBV2 combines with J gene TRBJ2-5, with 13 positions matching TRBD2. Trimming at V came to 6 bases and at J to 2 bases, leaving 3 bases not matched to a gene. Germline V lookup: CDR1 SNHLY, CDR2 FYNNEI. There are 15 residues in the CDR3.

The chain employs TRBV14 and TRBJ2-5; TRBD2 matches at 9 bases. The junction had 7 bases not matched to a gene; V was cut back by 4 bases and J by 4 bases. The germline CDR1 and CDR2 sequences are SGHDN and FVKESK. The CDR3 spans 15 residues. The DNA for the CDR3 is TGTGCCAGCAGCCCATTAGCGGGAGTTGTAGAGACCCAGTACTTC. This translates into CASSPLAGVVETQYF.

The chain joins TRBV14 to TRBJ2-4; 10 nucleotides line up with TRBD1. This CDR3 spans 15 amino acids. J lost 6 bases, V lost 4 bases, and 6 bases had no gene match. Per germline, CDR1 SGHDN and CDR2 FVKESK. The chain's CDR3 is CASSPQGQGINIQYF. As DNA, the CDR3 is TGTGCCAGCAGCCCTCAGGGACAGGGGATAAACATTCAGTACTTC.

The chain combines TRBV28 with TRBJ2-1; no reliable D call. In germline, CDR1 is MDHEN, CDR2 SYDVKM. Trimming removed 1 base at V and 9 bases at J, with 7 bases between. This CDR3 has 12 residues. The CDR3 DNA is TGTGCCAGCAGTTTATTATTGAGTGAGCAGTTCTTC. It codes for CASSLLLSEQFF.

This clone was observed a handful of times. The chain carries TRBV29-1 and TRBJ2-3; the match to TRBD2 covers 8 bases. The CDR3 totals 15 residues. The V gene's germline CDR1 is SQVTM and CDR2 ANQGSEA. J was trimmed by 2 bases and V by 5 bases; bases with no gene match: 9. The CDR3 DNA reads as TGCAGCGTTACGGGGGGGAGGACAGCCACAGATACGCAGTATTTT. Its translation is CSVTGGRTATDTQYF.

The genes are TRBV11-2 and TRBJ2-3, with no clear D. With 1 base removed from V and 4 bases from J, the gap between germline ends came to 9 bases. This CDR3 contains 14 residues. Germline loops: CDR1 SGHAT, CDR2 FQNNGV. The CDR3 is CASSLGARADTQYF. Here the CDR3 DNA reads TGTGCCAGCAGCTTAGGTGCCCGAGCAGATACGCAGTATTTT.

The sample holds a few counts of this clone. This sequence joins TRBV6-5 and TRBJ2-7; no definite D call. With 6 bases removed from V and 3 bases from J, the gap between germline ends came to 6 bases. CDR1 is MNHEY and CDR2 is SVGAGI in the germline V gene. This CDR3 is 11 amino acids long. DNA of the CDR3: TGTGCCAGCAGCCGCGGCTACGAGCAGTACTTC. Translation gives CASSRGYEQYF.

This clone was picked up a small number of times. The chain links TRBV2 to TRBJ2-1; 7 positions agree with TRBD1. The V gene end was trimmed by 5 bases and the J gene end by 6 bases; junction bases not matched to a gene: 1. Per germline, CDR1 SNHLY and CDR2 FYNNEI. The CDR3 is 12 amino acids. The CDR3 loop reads CASSTGANEQFF. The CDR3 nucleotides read TGTGCCAGCAGTACAGGGGCCAATGAGCAGTTCTTC.

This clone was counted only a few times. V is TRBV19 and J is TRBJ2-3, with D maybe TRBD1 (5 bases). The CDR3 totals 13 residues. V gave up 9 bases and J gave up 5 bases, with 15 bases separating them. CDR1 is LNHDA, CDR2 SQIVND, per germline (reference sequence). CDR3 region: CASGHNSGDTQYF. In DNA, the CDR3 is TGTGCCAGCGGACACAATTCGGGAGATACGCAGTATTTT.

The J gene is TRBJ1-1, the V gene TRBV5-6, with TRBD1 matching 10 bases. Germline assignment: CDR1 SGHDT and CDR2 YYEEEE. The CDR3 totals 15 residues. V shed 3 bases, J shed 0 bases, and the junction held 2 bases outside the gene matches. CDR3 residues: CASSWGQGMNTEAFF. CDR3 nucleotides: TGTGCCAGCAGCTGGGGACAGGGGATGAACACTGAAGCTTTCTTT.

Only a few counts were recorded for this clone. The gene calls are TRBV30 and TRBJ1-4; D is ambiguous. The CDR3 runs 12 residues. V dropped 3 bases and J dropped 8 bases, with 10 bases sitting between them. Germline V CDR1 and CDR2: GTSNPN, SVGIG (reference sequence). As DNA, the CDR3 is TGTGCCTGGAGACAAACGGGGGAAAAACTGTTTTTT. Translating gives CAWRQTGEKLFF.

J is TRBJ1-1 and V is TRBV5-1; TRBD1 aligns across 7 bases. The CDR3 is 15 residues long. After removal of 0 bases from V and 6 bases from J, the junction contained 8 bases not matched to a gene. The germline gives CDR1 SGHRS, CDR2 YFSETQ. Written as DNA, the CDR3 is TGCGCCAGCAGCTTGGACAGGGGACGGCGGCCTGAAGCTTTCTTT. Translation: CASSLDRGRRPEAFF.

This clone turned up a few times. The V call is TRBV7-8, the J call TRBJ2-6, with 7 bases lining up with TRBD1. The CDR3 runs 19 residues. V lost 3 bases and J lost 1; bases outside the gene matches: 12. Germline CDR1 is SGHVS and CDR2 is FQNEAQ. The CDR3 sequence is CASSFQGVGAASGANVLTF. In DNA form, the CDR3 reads TGTGCCAGCAGCTTTCAGGGGGTTGGGGCTGCTTCTGGGGCCAACGTCCTGACTTTC.

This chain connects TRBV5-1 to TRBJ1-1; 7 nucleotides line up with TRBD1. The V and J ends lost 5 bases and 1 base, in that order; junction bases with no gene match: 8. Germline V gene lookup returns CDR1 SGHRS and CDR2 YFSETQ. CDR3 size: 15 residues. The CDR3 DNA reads TGCGCCAGCAGGGGGGGACAGCTCGGGAACACTGAAGCTTTCTTT. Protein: CASRGGQLGNTEAFF.

The CDR3 DNA follows: TGCGCCAGCAGTTCCAATTCCCCCGGGGGGTACTATGGCTACACCTTC. Its protein product is CASSSNSPGGYYGYTF. The chain recombines TRBV5-1 with TRBJ1-2; possibly TRBD1 for D (5 bases). The germline gives CDR1 SGHRS, CDR2 YFSETQ. There are 16 residues in the CDR3. Trimming cost V 5 bases and J 3 bases, with 20 bases left between them.

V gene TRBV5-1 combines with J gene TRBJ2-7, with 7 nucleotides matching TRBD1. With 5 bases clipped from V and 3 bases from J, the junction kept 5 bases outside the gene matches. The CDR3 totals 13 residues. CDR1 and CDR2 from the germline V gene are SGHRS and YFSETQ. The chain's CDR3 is CASSTGTDYEQYF. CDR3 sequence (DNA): TGCGCCAGCAGTACCGGGACAGACTACGAGCAGTACTTC.

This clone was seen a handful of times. This CDR3 is CASSVAIGGLYNEQFF. CDR3 sequence (DNA): TGTGCCAGCAGCGTAGCTATCGGGGGTCTTTACAATGAGCAGTTCTTC. This chain uses TRBV9 with TRBJ2-1; D perhaps matches TRBD2 (6 bases). There are 16 residues in the CDR3. Germline CDR1 reads SGDLS; CDR2 reads YYNGEE. V gave up 0 bases and J gave up 4 bases, with 14 bases separating them.

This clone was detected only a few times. Written as DNA, the CDR3 is TGTGCCAGCAGCTTCAGGTCGGATACGCAGTATTTT. Its translation: CASSFRSDTQYF. This sequence joins TRBV13 and TRBJ2-3, with no clear D. With 3 bases removed from V and 6 bases from J, the gap between germline ends came to 7 bases. Germline V lookup: CDR1 PRHDT, CDR2 FYEKMQ (reference sequence). There are 12 residues in the CDR3.

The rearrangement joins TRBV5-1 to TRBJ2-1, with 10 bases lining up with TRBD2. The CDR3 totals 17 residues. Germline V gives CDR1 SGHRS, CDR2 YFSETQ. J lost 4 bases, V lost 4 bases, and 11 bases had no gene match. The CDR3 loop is CASSPEGGTSVYNEQFF. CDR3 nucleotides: TGCGCCAGCAGCCCGGAGGGGGGGACTAGCGTTTACAATGAGCAGTTCTTC.

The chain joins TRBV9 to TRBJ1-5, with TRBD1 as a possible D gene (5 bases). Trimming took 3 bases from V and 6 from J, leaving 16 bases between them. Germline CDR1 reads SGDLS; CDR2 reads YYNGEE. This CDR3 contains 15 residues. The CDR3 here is CASSAWGGRGQPQHF. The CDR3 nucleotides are TGTGCCAGCAGCGCGTGGGGGGGAAGAGGTCAGCCCCAGCATTTT.

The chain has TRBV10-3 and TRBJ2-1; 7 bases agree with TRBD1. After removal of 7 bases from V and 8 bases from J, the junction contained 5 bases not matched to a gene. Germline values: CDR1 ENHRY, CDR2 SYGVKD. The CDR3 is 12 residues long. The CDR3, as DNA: TGTGCCATCACCAACACAGGGGATGAGCAGTTCTTC. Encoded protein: CAITNTGDEQFF.

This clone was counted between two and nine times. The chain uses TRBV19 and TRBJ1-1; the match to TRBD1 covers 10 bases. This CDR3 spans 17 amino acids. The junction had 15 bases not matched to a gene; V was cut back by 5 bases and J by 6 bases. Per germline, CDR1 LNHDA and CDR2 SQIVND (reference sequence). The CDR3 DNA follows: TGTGCCAGTAGTGCATATCCGGGACAGGGGCTTAGGGCTGAAGCTTTCTTT. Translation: CASSAYPGQGLRAEAFF. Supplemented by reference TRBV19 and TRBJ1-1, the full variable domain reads DGGITQSPKYLFRKEGQNVTLSCEQNLNHDAMYWYRQDPGQGLRLIYYSQIVNDFQKGDIAEGYSVSREKKESFPLTVTSAQKNPTAFYLCASSAYPGQGLRAEAFFGQGTRLTVV.

CDR3 bases: TGCAGTGCTAGTGCTAGAAATGAGCAGTTCTTC. The encoded protein is CSASARNEQFF. The chain has TRBV20-1 and TRBJ2-1; unclear D gene. V was pared by 3 bases and J by 7 bases, with 7 bases between. Germline CDR1 reads DFQATT; CDR2 reads SNEGSKA (reference sequence). This CDR3 has 11 amino acids.